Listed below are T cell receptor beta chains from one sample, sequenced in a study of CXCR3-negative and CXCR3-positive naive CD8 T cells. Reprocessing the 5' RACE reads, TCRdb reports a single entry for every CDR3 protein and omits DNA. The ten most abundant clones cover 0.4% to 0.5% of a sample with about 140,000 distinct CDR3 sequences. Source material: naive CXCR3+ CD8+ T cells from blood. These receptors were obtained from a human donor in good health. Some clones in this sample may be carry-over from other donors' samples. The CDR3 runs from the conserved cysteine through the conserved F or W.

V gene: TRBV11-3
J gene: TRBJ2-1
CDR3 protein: CASSQGSGYEQFF

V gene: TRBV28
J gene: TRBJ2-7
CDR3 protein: CASSQRQNEQYF

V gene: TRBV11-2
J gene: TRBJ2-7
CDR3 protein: CASSVDRASSYEQYF

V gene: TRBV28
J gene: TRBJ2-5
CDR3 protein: CASSPWGRHQETQYF

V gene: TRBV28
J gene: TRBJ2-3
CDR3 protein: CASRPELLAVRTDTQYF

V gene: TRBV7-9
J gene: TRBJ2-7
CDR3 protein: CASSRTETYEQYF

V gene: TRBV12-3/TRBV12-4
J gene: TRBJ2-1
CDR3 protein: CATRTGGRNEQFF

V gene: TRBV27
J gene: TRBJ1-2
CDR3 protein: CASSLSGPNYGYTF

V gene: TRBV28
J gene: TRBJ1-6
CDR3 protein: CASSLGEPNSPLHF

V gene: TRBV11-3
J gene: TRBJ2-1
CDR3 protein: CASGCSDPFSYNEQFF

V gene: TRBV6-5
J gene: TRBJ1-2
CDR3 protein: CASSYMGEWGNQNPFYGYTF

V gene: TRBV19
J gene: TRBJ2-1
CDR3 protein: CASSLKGGGYNEQFF

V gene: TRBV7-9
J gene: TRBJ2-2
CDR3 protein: CASSPFSDTGELFF

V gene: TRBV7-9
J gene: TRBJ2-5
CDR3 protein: CASSSLYGRETQYF

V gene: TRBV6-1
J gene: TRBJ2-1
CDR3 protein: CASILSGSGTGEQFF

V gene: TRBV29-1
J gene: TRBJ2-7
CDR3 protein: CSVEADSSYEQYF

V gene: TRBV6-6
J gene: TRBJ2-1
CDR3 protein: CASSYSSQTSGSYNEQFF

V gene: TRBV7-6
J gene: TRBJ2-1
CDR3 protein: CASSLRVPRTSGDNEQFF

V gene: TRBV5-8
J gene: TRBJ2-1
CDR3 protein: CASSWGWGKMYDNEQFF

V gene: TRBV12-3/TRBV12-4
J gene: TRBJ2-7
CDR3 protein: CASSLMGTGDEQYF

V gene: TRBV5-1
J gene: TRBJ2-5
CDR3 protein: CASSLGADWTQYF

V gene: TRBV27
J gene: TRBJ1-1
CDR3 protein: CASSLTARSEAFF

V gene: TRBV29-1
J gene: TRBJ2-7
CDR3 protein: CSAHGSSYEQYF

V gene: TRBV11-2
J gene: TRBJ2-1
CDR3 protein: CASSGGAVRFF

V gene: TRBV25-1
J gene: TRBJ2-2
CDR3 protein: CASSDTGELFF

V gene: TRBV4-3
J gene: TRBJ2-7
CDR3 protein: CASSPGLTSGFEQYF

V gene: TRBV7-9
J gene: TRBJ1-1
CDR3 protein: CASSSGPRDTEAFF

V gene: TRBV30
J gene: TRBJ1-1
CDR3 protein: CAWSVKNMNTEAFF

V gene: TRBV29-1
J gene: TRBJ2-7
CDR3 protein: CSAGTSGLSYEQYF

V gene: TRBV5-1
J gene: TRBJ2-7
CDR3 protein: CASKLLAGVFYEQYF

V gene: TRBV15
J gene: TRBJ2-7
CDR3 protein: CATSRESRVGSYEQYF

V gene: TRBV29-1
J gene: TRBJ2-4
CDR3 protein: CSAGGLGGVKNIQYF

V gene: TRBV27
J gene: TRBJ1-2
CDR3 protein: CASSSGGESYGYTF

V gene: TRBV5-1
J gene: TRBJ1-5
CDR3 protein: CASSSGLSDQLQHF

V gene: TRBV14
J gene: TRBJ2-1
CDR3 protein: CASSRQANSYNEQFF

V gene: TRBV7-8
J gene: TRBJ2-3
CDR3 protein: CATQGGDTDTQYF

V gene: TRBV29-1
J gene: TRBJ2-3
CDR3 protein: CSVENRDTDTQYF

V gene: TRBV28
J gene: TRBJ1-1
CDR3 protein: CASRAGAQSTEAFF

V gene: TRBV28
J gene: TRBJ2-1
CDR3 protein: CASSLFDFSSSYNEQFF

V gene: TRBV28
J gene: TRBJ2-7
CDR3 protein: CASSSGTEYIAGEGSEQYF

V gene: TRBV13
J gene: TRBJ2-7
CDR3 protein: CASSKEKGATYEQYF

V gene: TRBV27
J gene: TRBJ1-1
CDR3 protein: CASRVTGGLTEAFF

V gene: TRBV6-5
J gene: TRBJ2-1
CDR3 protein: CASTPGYETDEQFF

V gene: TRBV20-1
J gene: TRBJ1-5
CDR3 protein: CSAGTGPNSNQPQHF

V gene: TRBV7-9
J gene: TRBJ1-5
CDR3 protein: CASSLSTGYQPQHF

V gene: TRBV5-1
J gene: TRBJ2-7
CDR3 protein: CASRPDSSTYEQYF

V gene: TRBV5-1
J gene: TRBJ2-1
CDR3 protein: CASSLGVPSSYNEQFF

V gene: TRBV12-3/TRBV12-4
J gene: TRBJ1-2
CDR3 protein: CASSLANDYGYTF

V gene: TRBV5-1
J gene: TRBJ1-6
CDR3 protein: CASSLVAENSPLHF

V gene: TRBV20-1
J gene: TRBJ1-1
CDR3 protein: CSARAPGQGGTEAFF

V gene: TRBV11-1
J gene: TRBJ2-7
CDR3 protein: CASSPGTGLTYEQYF

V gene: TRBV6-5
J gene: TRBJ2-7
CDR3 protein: CASSYDPVGGSSYEQYF

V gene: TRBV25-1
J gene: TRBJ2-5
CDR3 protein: CASRAPTETQYF